A single sample gave rise to the 9 T cell receptor beta chains below, sequenced in a study of CD8 T cells in ankylosing spondylitis. A single record per CDR3 protein comes from TCRdb applying MiXCR to the 5' RACE reads. Of 100,000 or so distinct CDR3 sequences detected, 24% appear once; the ten largest clones hold roughly an eighth. Sequenced: synovial fluid, either unsorted or a sorted T cell fraction (not recorded which). The receptors were sampled from a male donor with ankylosing spondylitis.

This rearrangement joins TRBV19 to TRBJ1-2, with 9 bases fitting TRBD1. Germline CDR1 reads LNHDA; CDR2 reads SQIVND (reference sequence). The CDR3 has 16 amino acids. Trimming cost V 4 bases and J 1 base; bases outside gene matches: 7. The CDR3 is CASSTPGQGFNYGYTF. Here the CDR3 DNA reads TGTGCCAGTAGTACACCGGGACAGGGATTTAACTATGGCTACACCTTC.

A single count supports this clonotype. The J gene is TRBJ2-2, the V gene TRBV10-3, with D possibly matching TRBD2 (5 bases). In germline, CDR1 is ENHRY, CDR2 SYGVKD. Trimming cost V 0 bases and J 3 bases, with 11 bases left between them. This CDR3 has 16 amino acids. DNA of the CDR3: TGTGCCATCAGTGAGTCGATGCGGGCAGACACCGGGGAGCTGTTTTTT. Protein product: CAISESMRADTGELFF.

This clonotype was detected many times. The chain employs TRBV7-9 and TRBJ1-5; TRBD1 matches at 11 bases. Germline trimming cut 2 bases from V and 7 bases from J; bases unmatched to any gene: 4. The CDR3 sequence is 15 residues long. Germline V gene data show CDR1 as SEHNR and CDR2 as FQNEAQ (reference sequence). The CDR3 DNA sequence: TGTGCCAGCAGCTTATGGACAGGGGGCGAGCAGCCCCAGCATTTT. Translation gives CASSLWTGGEQPQHF.

This clonotype has a handful of counts. V usage is TRBV28 and J usage is TRBJ2-5; 10 bases are shared with TRBD1. This CDR3 contains 17 residues. The germline V gene has CDR1 MDHEN and CDR2 SYDVKM. The J segment lost 5 bases and the V segment lost 1 base, leaving 10 bases of the junction unmatched. CDR3 DNA: TGTGCCAGCAGTTTATTCGGCGGGACAGGGGAGAGGGAGACCCAGTACTTC. Translation: CASSLFGGTGERETQYF.

This chain links TRBV4-2 with TRBJ2-3, with TRBD2 matching 13 bases. Germline V lookup: CDR1 LGHNA, CDR2 YNFKEQ. The CDR3 consists of 19 residues. V shed 4 bases, J shed 4 bases, and the junction held 14 bases outside the gene matches. CDR3 residues: CASSPRPLTSGRTADTQYF. In nucleotides, the CDR3 is TGTGCCAGCAGCCCCCGACCCCTGACTAGCGGGAGGACCGCAGATACGCAGTATTTT.

This clonotype turned up a few times. V and J are TRBV5-1 and TRBJ1-2; TRBD1 matches at 8 bases. The CDR3 length is 15 residues. J lost 1 base, V lost 4 bases, and 6 bases had no gene match. In germline, CDR1 is SGHRS, CDR2 YFSETQ. The CDR3 DNA is TGCGCCAGCAGCATTGGGACAGGCGATAACTATGGCTACACCTTC. Amino acids: CASSIGTGDNYGYTF.

The chain links TRBV27 to TRBJ2-3; D gene ambiguous. The CDR3 loop spans 15 amino acids. Germline V CDR1 and CDR2: MNHEY, SMNVEV (reference sequence). V lost 6 bases to trimming and J lost 2 bases, with 15 bases between them. CDR3: CASRSAKVITDTQYF. The DNA for the CDR3 is TGTGCCAGCAGATCCGCTAAGGTCATCACAGATACGCAGTATTTT.

The V gene is TRBV5-1, the J gene TRBJ1-5, with D uncertain. Deletions cut 1 base from V and 0 bases from J, with 11 bases between. Germline CDR1 SGHRS, CDR2 YFSETQ. The CDR3 is 16 amino acids. CDR3: CASSLFPVDSNQPQHF. For the CDR3, the DNA is TGCGCCAGCAGCTTGTTCCCGGTGGATAGCAATCAGCCCCAGCATTTT.

This chain uses TRBV20-1 with TRBJ2-1, with 8 positions matching TRBD2. V lost 6 bases, J lost 5 bases, and 6 bases stayed unmatched. This CDR3 spans 13 amino acids. Germline V gives CDR1 DFQATT, CDR2 SNEGSKA (reference sequence). CDR3 in DNA: TGCAGTGCCTCGACTAGCGACCACAATGAGCAGTTCTTC. Translation gives CSASTSDHNEQFF.